These 18 T cell receptor beta chains were all obtained from the same sample, sequenced in a study of T-cell memory formation after mild COVID-19. TCRdb independently ran MiXCR on the 5' RACE reads; one entry per CDR3 protein. The data show about 150,000 distinct CDR3 sequences, about 25% seen once. The sample was PBMCs or a T cell subset sorted from them (not recorded which). The receptors come from an adult woman who had mild COVID-19 (a few samples of this study predate the infection). Cell type and time point are not known.

This clonotype was found a few times. The chain links TRBV2 to TRBJ1-2; 12 nucleotides agree with TRBD1. V trimming: 0 bases; J trimming: 7 bases; junction bases outside the gene matches: 3. This CDR3 has 15 amino acids. CDR1 and CDR2 (germline): SNHLY, FYNNEI. CDR3 sequence: CASSEAGQGAFGYTF. CDR3 sequence (DNA): TGTGCCAGCAGTGAAGCGGGACAGGGGGCGTTTGGCTACACCTTC.

This clonotype occurred a few times. The chain joins TRBV7-9 to TRBJ2-1; 13 positions agree with TRBD2. CDR1 is SEHNR and CDR2 is FQNEAQ in the germline V gene (reference sequence). V was clipped by 5 bases and J by 8 bases; unmatched bases: 6. This CDR3 region has 15 residues. The CDR3 DNA reads TGTGCCAGCAGCCCACTAGCGGGGGGGCCCCATGAGCAGTTCTTC. Encoded protein: CASSPLAGGPHEQFF.

This clonotype was detected only a few times. CDR3 in DNA: TGCGCCAGCAGCCAAGATTACCGCTCCTACAATGAGCAGTTCTTC. As protein: CASSQDYRSYNEQFF. V usage is TRBV4-3 and J usage is TRBJ2-1, with no clear D. Trimming pared 0 bases from V and 0 bases from J, leaving 6 bases between. Germline lookup yields CDR1 LGHNA and CDR2 YSLEER. The CDR3 sequence is 15 residues long.

This clonotype was recorded a few times. The gene calls are TRBV5-1 and TRBJ2-6; D unclear. CDR1 SGHRS and CDR2 YFSETQ come from the germline V gene. V was shortened by 0 bases and J by 1 base, with 11 bases between the two germline ends. This CDR3 has 17 amino acids. The CDR3 bases are TGCGCCAGCAGCTTGGAAGATGTCCTGTCTGGGGCCAACGTCCTGACTTTC. It encodes CASSLEDVLSGANVLTF.

The chain has TRBV10-3 and TRBJ2-7, with TRBD1 matching over 10 bases. CDR1 ENHRY and CDR2 SYGVKD come from the germline V gene. V dropped 0 bases and J dropped 4; count of bases not matched to a gene: 0. This CDR3 is 14 amino acids long. The CDR3 reads CAISESGQGYEQYF. CDR3 coding DNA: TGTGCCATCAGTGAGTCGGGACAGGGGTACGAGCAGTACTTC.

In its sample, this clonotype was seen a few times. The chain is built from TRBV20-1 and TRBJ2-3, with D possibly being TRBD1 (5 bases). Germline V gene sequence: CDR1 DFQATT, CDR2 SNEGSKA (reference sequence). CDR3 size: 12 residues. Trimming took 7 bases from V and 5 from J, leaving 13 bases between them. CDR3 DNA sequence: TGCAGTGTCCCCGAGACAGTAGATACGCAGTATTTT. Protein: CSVPETVDTQYF.

V is TRBV10-3 and J is TRBJ1-1; possibly TRBD1 for D (6 bases). V lost 4 bases to trimming and J lost 6 bases, with 15 bases between them. The germline gives CDR1 ENHRY, CDR2 SYGVKD. CDR3 length equals 14 residues. The CDR3 DNA is TGTGCCATCAGTGCCGAAGGGGGAAGTCCTGAAGCTTTCTTT. Its translation: CAISAEGGSPEAFF.

The chain links TRBV5-8 to TRBJ1-1, with 8 bases aligning to TRBD1. The CDR3 consists of 15 residues. Germline CDR1 is SGHTS and CDR2 is YDEGEE. With V trimmed by 4 bases and J by 8 bases, 13 bases remained unmatched. CDR3 coding DNA: TGTGCCAGCAGCCTTCCACAGGGGGAGTATACCGAAGCTTTCTTT. Translation gives CASSLPQGEYTEAFF.

The gene calls are TRBV12-3 or TRBV12-4 and TRBJ2-7; 9 bases are shared with TRBD1. The CDR3 consists of 15 residues. Unmatched junction bases numbered 6, after V lost 4 bases and J lost 2 bases. CDR3 DNA sequence: TGTGCCAGCAGTTCTGCGGGACAGGGTCCCTACGAGCAGTACTTC. This translates into CASSSAGQGPYEQYF.

This sequence joins TRBV9 and TRBJ2-1; D is possibly TRBD1 or TRBD2 (6 bases each). The germline V gene encodes CDR1 SGDLS and CDR2 YYNGEE. V lost 3 bases to trimming and J lost 7 bases, with 20 bases between them. The CDR3 spans 16 residues. In DNA, the CDR3 is TGTGCCAGCAGCGCAGCGTTAGGGGGGACTTTTAATGAGCAGTTCTTC. This sequence encodes CASSAALGGTFNEQFF.

This clonotype has a count of ten or more. The gene calls are TRBV28 and TRBJ1-1, with D uncertain. V shed 5 bases and J shed 1 base, with 5 bases lying between them. Germline V CDR1 and CDR2: MDHEN, SYDVKM. CDR3 size: 12 residues. In DNA, the CDR3 is TGTGCCAGCAGTCGGCCGAACACTGAAGCTTTCTTT. The encoded protein is CASSRPNTEAFF.

This chain links TRBV15 with TRBJ2-7; no definite D call. CDR1 is LNHNV and CDR2 is YYDKDF in the germline V gene (reference sequence). With 3 bases removed from V and 0 bases from J, the gap between germline ends came to 9 bases. This CDR3 has 14 residues. The CDR3 bases are TGTGCCACCAGCAGTGGGATGGCCTCCTACGAGCAGTACTTC. It is translated as CATSSGMASYEQYF.

The sample holds a few counts of this clonotype. The chain joins TRBV7-9 to TRBJ2-1; the match to TRBD2 covers 9 bases. The CDR3 is made up of 16 amino acids. Germline CDR1 is SEHNR and CDR2 is FQNEAQ (reference sequence). V was clipped by 4 bases and J by 1 base; unmatched bases: 5. The CDR3 loop is CASSYGLALSYNEQFF. The DNA for the CDR3 is TGTGCCAGCAGCTACGGACTAGCGCTTTCCTACAATGAGCAGTTCTTC.

In its sample, this clonotype was seen a few times. The gene calls are TRBV12-3 or TRBV12-4 and TRBJ1-5, with 7 bases that match TRBD1. V lost 5 bases to trimming and J lost 7 bases; unmatched junction nucleotides: 8. This CDR3 comprises 14 residues. In DNA, the CDR3 is TGTGCCAGCAGTCCGACAGGGAATAGCCAGCCCCAGCATTTT. The encoded protein is CASSPTGNSQPQHF.

Only a few counts were recorded for this clonotype. V and J are TRBV7-6 and TRBJ1-1; a possible D gene is TRBD1 (5 bases). The CDR3 has 13 amino acids. Germline V gene sequence: CDR1 SGHVS, CDR2 FNYEAQ. V lost 1 base and J lost 8, with 11 bases in between. The CDR3 sequence is CASSLGGTDEAFF. CDR3 DNA sequence: TGTGCCAGCAGCTTAGGAGGGACCGACGAAGCTTTCTTT.

The J gene is TRBJ2-3, the V gene TRBV9; D may be TRBD2 (5 bases). The CDR3 contains 15 residues. The germline V gene has CDR1 SGDLS and CDR2 YYNGEE. V dropped 0 bases and J dropped 5 bases, with 13 bases sitting between them. The CDR3 DNA follows: TGTGCCAGCAGCGTAGATCTAGCCAGAAAAGATACGCAGTATTTT. Residues: CASSVDLARKDTQYF.

The V and J genes are TRBV7-9 and TRBJ2-5; TRBD1 matches at 10 bases. CDR3 length: 16 residues. The ends lost 4 bases at V and 1 base at J; junction bases unmatched: 6. Germline V gives CDR1 SEHNR, CDR2 FQNEAQ (reference sequence). This CDR3 is CASSSYRTGGQETQYF. Written as DNA, the CDR3 is TGTGCCAGCAGCTCATATAGGACAGGGGGCCAAGAGACCCAGTACTTC.

The chain links TRBV19 to TRBJ2-2; D perhaps matches TRBD2 (5 bases). Germline lookup yields CDR1 LNHDA and CDR2 SQIVND (reference sequence). Trimming pared 5 bases from V and 1 base from J, leaving 5 bases between. The CDR3 totals 13 residues. CDR3 DNA sequence: TGTGCCAGTAGTCGGGGGAACACCGGGGAGCTGTTTTTT. It is translated as CASSRGNTGELFF. The full variable domain, rest sourced from reference TRBV19 and TRBJ2-2, is DGGITQSPKYLFRKEGQNVTLSCEQNLNHDAMYWYRQDPGQGLRLIYYSQIVNDFQKGDIAEGYSVSREKKESFPLTVTSAQKNPTAFYLCASSRGNTGELFFGEGSRLTVL.